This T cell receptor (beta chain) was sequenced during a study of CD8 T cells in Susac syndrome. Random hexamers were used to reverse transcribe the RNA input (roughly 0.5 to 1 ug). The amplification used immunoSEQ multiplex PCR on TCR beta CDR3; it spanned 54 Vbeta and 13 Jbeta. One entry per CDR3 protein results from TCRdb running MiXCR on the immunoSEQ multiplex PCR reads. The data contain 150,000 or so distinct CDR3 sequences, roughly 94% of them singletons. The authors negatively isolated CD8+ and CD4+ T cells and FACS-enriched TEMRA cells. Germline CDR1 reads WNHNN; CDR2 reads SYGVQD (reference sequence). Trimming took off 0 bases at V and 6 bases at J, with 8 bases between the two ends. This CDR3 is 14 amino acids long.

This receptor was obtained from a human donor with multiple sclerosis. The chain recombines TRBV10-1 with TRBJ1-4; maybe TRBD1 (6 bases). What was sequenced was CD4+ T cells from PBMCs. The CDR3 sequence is CASSESTGHEKLFF. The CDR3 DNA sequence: TGCGCCAGCAGTGAGTCCACAGGGCATGAAAAACTGTTTTTT.